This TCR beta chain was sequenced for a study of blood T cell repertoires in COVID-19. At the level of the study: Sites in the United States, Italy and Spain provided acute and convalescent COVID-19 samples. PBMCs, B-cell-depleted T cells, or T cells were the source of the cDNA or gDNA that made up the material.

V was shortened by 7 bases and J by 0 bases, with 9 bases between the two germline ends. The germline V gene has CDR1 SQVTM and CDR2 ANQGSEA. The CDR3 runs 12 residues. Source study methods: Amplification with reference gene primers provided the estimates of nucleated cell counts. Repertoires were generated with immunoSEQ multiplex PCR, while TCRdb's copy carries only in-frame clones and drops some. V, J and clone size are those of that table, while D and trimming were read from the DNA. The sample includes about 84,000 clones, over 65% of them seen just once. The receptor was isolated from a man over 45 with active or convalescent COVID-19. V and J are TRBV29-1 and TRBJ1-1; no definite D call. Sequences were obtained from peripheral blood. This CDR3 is CSGARLNTEAFF. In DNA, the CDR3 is TGCAGCGGGGCCAGACTGAACACTGAAGCTTTCTTT.